A selection of T cell receptor beta chains follows, all from one sample in a study of blood T cell repertoires in COVID-19. The repertoire was sequenced with immunoSEQ multiplex PCR; TCRdb's copy has only in-frame clones and lacks some. The table lists tens of thousands of clones, around 88% of them singletons. The sequencing input was peripheral blood. The source of these receptors is a human donor in a cohort sampled during active COVID-19. The CDR3 runs from the conserved cysteine through the conserved F or W. A D gene is named only where the DNA matches it firmly. Clone sizes are given selectively: once, few, many, or a class where the clone is expanded.

CDR3 protein,CDR3 DNA,V gene,J gene,D gene,clone size
CASSQGTSGGAENEQFF,TGCGCCAGCAGCCAAGGAACTAGCGGGGGGGCCGAGAATGAGCAGTTCTTC,TRBV4-3,TRBJ2-1,TRBD2,.
CASSDKGTSGSRRWGETQYF,TGTGCCAGCAGCGACAAAGGGACTAGCGGGTCCAGACGGTGGGGAGAGACCCAGTACTTC,TRBV3-1/TRBV3-2,TRBJ2-5,TRBD2,.
CASSKRSSYEQYF,TGTGCCAGCAGTAAGCGGAGCTCCTACGAGCAGTACTTC,TRBV25-1,TRBJ2-7,.,.
CATSNTRSEQYF,TGTGCCACCAGCAATACTAGAAGCGAGCAGTACTTC,TRBV15,TRBJ2-7,.,.
CASSLALGGGETQYF,TGTGCCAGCAGCTTAGCGCTAGGGGGGGGAGAGACCCAGTACTTC,TRBV7-2,TRBJ2-5,.,.
CASSIPQGTPYGYTF,TGTGCCAGTAGTATCCCCCAGGGGACACCCTATGGCTACACCTTC,TRBV19,TRBJ1-2,.,.
CASSVDRGLETQYF,TGTGCCAGCAGCGTAGACAGGGGGCTAGAGACCCAGTACTTC,TRBV9,TRBJ2-5,TRBD1,.
CASSEFGTYNSPLHF,TGTGCCAGCAGTGAATTTGGCACCTATAATTCACCCCTCCACTTT,TRBV6-1,TRBJ1-6,.,.
CASSPQRDSFNITDTQYF,TGCGCCAGCAGCCCCCAGCGGGACTCCTTCAACATCACAGATACGCAGTATTTT,TRBV5-1,TRBJ2-3,TRBD2,.
CASSYSGNYGYTF,TGTGCCAGCAGCTACTCGGGTAACTATGGCTACACCTTC,TRBV5-6,TRBJ1-2,.,.
CASSPVTGTSSYEQYF,TGTGCCAGCAGTCCCGTCACCGGGACTTCGTCCTACGAGCAGTACTTC,TRBV9,TRBJ2-7,.,.
CASSLEYGSGNTIYF,TGCGCCAGCAGCTTGGAGTACGGCTCTGGAAACACCATATATTTT,TRBV5-1,TRBJ1-3,.,.
CASRNGGGEKLFF,TGTGCCAGCCGCAATGGCGGAGGTGAAAAACTGTTTTTT,TRBV7-8,TRBJ1-4,.,few
CASSVGQGAYTEAFF,TGCGCCAGCAGCGTCGGACAGGGGGCATACACTGAAGCTTTCTTT,TRBV5-1,TRBJ1-1,TRBD1,.
CASSPTGKEGYTF,TGTGCCAGCAGCCCGACAGGGAAGGAGGGCTACACCTTC,TRBV5-6,TRBJ1-2,TRBD1,.
CASSGNSGNHEQYF,TGTGCCAGCAGTGGGAATTCGGGAAACCACGAGCAGTACTTC,TRBV2,TRBJ2-7,.,.
CASSLADHGAGGSEQYF,TGTGCCAGCAGCTTAGCGGATCACGGAGCGGGGGGTTCCGAGCAGTACTTC,TRBV7-2,TRBJ2-7,TRBD2,.
CASSYGRDRPNYGYTF,TGTGCCAGCAGTTACGGAAGGGACAGGCCGAACTATGGCTACACCTTC,TRBV6-7,TRBJ1-2,TRBD1,.
CASSFDRGEDTQYF,TGTGCCAGCAGCTTTGACAGGGGAGAGGATACGCAGTATTTT,TRBV7-2,TRBJ2-3,TRBD1,.
CASSLASTGNNSPLHF,TGTGCCAGCAGCTTAGCTTCGACAGGCAACAATTCACCCCTCCACTTT,TRBV11-2,TRBJ1-6,.,.
CASSVAAGATYEQYF,TGTGCCAGCAGCGTAGCAGCGGGAGCGACCTACGAGCAGTACTTC,TRBV9,TRBJ2-7,TRBD2,.
CASSERGETQYF,TGTGCCAGCAGTGAGCGGGGAGAGACCCAGTACTTC,TRBV2,TRBJ2-5,.,.
CASSLERAGGTDTQYF,TGCGCCAGCAGCTTGGAACGAGCGGGGGGCACAGATACGCAGTATTTT,TRBV5-1,TRBJ2-3,TRBD2,.
CASSVQARRGYTF,TGTGCCAGCAGTGTTCAGGCCCGGAGGGGCTACACCTTC,TRBV2,TRBJ1-2,.,.
CASSPRGQLGNTIYF,TGTGCCAGCAGCCCACGTGGACAGCTAGGAAACACCATATATTTT,TRBV7-2,TRBJ1-3,.,.
CASSRIELAAGTDTQYF,TGTGCCAGCAGTCGCATCGAACTAGCGGCTGGAACAGATACGCAGTATTTT,TRBV2,TRBJ2-3,TRBD2,.
CASSEGRQGDWWNQPQHF,TGTGCCAGCAGTGAGGGGCGGCAGGGGGATTGGTGGAATCAGCCCCAGCATTTT,TRBV6-1,TRBJ1-5,TRBD1,.
CAISDQSTGSYEQYF,TGTGCCATCAGTGACCAATCGACAGGGTCCTACGAGCAGTACTTC,TRBV10-3,TRBJ2-7,TRBD1,.
CASSQVVSQPYGYTF,TGCGCCAGCAGCCAAGTAGTATCACAGCCCTATGGCTACACCTTC,TRBV4-3,TRBJ1-2,.,.
CASSQEVYSPYEQYF,TGCGCCAGCAGCCAAGAGGTGTACAGCCCCTACGAGCAGTACTTC,TRBV4-1,TRBJ2-7,.,.
CASSPVPGQGVSGANVLTF,TGTGCCAGCAGCCCAGTCCCGGGACAGGGGGTCTCTGGGGCCAACGTCCTGACTTTC,TRBV5-6,TRBJ2-6,TRBD1,.
CASSLGRVGGYTF,TGTGCCAGCAGTTTGGGGAGGGTGGGAGGCTACACCTTC,TRBV28,TRBJ1-2,.,once
CASSQGPGGRPQHF,TGTGCCAGCAGCCAAGGTCCGGGGGGCCGGCCCCAGCATTTT,TRBV7-9,TRBJ1-5,.,.
CASSLGGGSYGYTF,TGTGCCAGCAGTTTAGGGGGGGGAAGCTATGGCTACACCTTC,TRBV28,TRBJ1-2,.,few
CASSVAQGVYNEQFF,TGTGCCAGCAGCGTTGCACAGGGTGTCTACAATGAGCAGTTCTTC,TRBV9,TRBJ2-1,.,.
CASSFSGTSIHEQYF,TGTGCCAGCAGCTTCTCCGGGACTAGTATACACGAGCAGTACTTC,TRBV7-9,TRBJ2-7,TRBD2,.
CASSTPKRHGYTF,TGTGCCAGCAGTACCCCGAAGAGGCATGGCTACACCTTC,TRBV6-5,TRBJ1-2,.,.
CASSLYGDSSYEQYF,TGTGCCAGCAGCCTATACGGGGACAGCTCCTACGAGCAGTACTTC,TRBV27,TRBJ2-7,TRBD1,once
CASSIPYDRGRITEAFF,TGTGCCAGTAGTATTCCCTACGACAGGGGGAGAATCACTGAAGCTTTCTTT,TRBV19,TRBJ1-1,TRBD1,.
CASSGGSGTEAFF,TGTGCCAGCAGCGGAGGGAGTGGTACTGAAGCTTTCTTT,TRBV9,TRBJ1-1,.,few
CASSVSGYNYGYTF,TGTGCCAGCAGCGTATCAGGGTACAACTATGGCTACACCTTC,TRBV9,TRBJ1-2,.,.
CASSQERSRQGGGYTF,TGCGCCAGCAGCCAAGAAAGATCAAGACAGGGGGGTGGCTACACCTTC,TRBV4-3,TRBJ1-2,TRBD1,.
CASSQGSGTPYTEAFF,TGTGCCAGCAGCCAAGGGTCCGGGACACCCTACACTGAAGCTTTCTTT,TRBV4-2,TRBJ1-1,.,.
CASSPLRGSDEQFF,TGTGCCAGCAGCCCTCTCAGGGGGAGCGATGAGCAGTTCTTC,TRBV7-3,TRBJ2-1,TRBD1,.
CASSLGSGGYGYTF,TGTGCCAGCAGTTTAGGTTCGGGGGGCTATGGCTACACCTTC,TRBV27,TRBJ1-2,.,.
CASSLRGLENEQFF,TGTGCCAGCAGCTTACGGGGGTTAGAAAATGAGCAGTTCTTC,TRBV7-2,TRBJ2-1,.,.
CASSQDNEETQYF,TGTGCCAGCAGCCAAGACAACGAAGAGACCCAGTACTTC,TRBV5-5,TRBJ2-5,.,.
CASSRTSGNNEQFF,TGTGCCAGCAGCAGGACTAGCGGGAACAATGAGCAGTTCTTC,TRBV9,TRBJ2-1,TRBD2,.
CASRLTGVYWEQYF,TGTGCCAGCAGATTGACAGGGGTGTACTGGGAGCAGTACTTC,TRBV28,TRBJ2-7,TRBD1,.
CASSLPTSGTSTDTQYF,TGCGCCAGCAGCTTACCGACTAGCGGCACTAGCACAGATACGCAGTATTTT,TRBV5-1,TRBJ2-3,TRBD2,.
CASSLSSFTDTQYF,TGTGCCAGCAGCTTAAGCTCGTTCACAGATACGCAGTATTTT,TRBV11-1,TRBJ2-3,.,.
CASSIVSQGLSSGANVLTF,TGTGCCAGTAGTATAGTATCACAGGGGCTATCCTCTGGGGCCAACGTCCTGACTTTC,TRBV19,TRBJ2-6,TRBD1,.
CASNPGGSGNTIYF,TGCGCCAGCAACCCGGGGGGCTCTGGAAACACCATATATTTT,TRBV5-1,TRBJ1-3,.,.
CASSLSGLNQPQHF,TGTGCCAGCAGTCTATCCGGTCTCAATCAGCCCCAGCATTTT,TRBV27,TRBJ1-5,.,.
CATSDHRGPNEKLFF,TGTGCCACCAGTGATCACAGGGGACCTAATGAAAAACTGTTTTTT,TRBV24-1,TRBJ1-4,TRBD1,.
CASSQDMGTVYGYTF,TGCGCCAGCAGCCAAGATATGGGGACAGTCTATGGCTACACCTTC,TRBV4-1,TRBJ1-2,TRBD1,.
CASSLGQNVGAEQYF,TGCGCCAGCAGCTTGGGACAGAACGTTGGGGCCGAGCAGTACTTC,TRBV5-1,TRBJ2-7,.,.
CASSYSESNREQYF,TGTGCCAGCAGTTACTCGGAGAGTAATAGAGAGCAGTACTTC,TRBV6-5,TRBJ2-7,.,.
CASSETSGGTGELFF,TGTGCCAGCAGTGAGACTAGCGGGGGAACCGGGGAGCTGTTTTTT,TRBV2,TRBJ2-2,TRBD2,once
CASSIRQGSYNEQFF,TGTGCCAGCAGCATCCGACAGGGGTCCTACAATGAGCAGTTCTTC,TRBV7-9,TRBJ2-1,TRBD1,.